This T cell receptor (beta chain) derives from a study of blood T cells in healthy people across ages. Findings and caveats of the study: TCR beta diversity, measured per million T cells, fell in a roughly linear way with age.

It was with a sample-barcoded 5' primer and a J-beta primer mix that a second PCR of roughly 7 to 11 cycles was run. All samples yielded 2.5 million or more CDR3-containing paired-end reads. A single record per CDR3 protein comes from TCRdb applying MiXCR to the 5' RACE reads. The sample records around 1.5 million distinct CDR3 sequences, around 36% being singletons. With regard to this clonotype: Its antigen remains unidentified.

Germline V CDR1 and CDR2: SQVTM, ANQGSEA. The CDR3 spans 17 residues. With 7 bases clipped from V and 3 bases from J, the junction kept 13 bases outside the gene matches. Drawing of peripheral blood yielded about 9.6 milliliters from each donor. The TCR sequence derives from a woman aged 25 to 39 in good health. This sequence joins TRBV29-1 and TRBJ2-3; 13 nucleotides match TRBD2. The sequencing sample was made of blood. The CDR3 DNA sequence: TGCAGCGCCCGAGGGACTAGCGGGACTGGAGGAACAGATACGCAGTATTTT. Translating gives CSARGTSGTGGTDTQYF.